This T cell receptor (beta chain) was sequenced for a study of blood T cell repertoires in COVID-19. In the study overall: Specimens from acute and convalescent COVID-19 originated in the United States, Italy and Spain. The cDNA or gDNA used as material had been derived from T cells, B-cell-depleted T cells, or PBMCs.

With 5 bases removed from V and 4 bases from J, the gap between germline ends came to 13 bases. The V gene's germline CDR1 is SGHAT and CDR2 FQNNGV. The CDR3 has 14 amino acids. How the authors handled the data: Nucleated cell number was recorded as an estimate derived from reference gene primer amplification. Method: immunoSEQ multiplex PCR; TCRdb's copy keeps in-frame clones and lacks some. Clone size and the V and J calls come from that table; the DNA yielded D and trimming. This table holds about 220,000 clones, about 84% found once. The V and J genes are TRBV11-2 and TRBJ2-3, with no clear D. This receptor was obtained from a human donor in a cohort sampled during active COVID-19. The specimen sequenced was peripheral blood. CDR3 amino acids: CASSPTPPADTQYF. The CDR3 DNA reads TGTGCCAGCAGCCCGACACCTCCCGCAGATACGCAGTATTTT.